A single sample gave rise to the 6 T cell receptor beta chains below, sequenced in a study of T cell repertoires in ileal Crohn's disease. Sample time point: neoterminal ileum biopsy at postoperative endoscopy, about 6 months after surgery. TCRdb keeps only in-frame clones here, not all; method: immunoSEQ multiplex PCR. The table lists about 12,000 clones, around 80% of them singletons. The sample was ileal tissue. These receptors came from an adult with Crohn's disease.

The chain carries TRBV19 and TRBJ1-1; 7 bases match TRBD1. The ends lost 8 bases at V and 1 base at J; junction bases unmatched: 7. Germline CDR1 reads LNHDA; CDR2 reads SQIVND (reference sequence). This CDR3 is built from 14 residues. The CDR3: CASSSGGSNTEAFF. The CDR3 DNA is TGTGCCAGTTCTTCAGGGGGTTCGAACACTGAAGCTTTCTTT.

The V and J genes are TRBV7-9 and TRBJ2-1; the match to TRBD2 covers 8 bases. With 5 bases clipped from V and 7 bases from J, the junction kept 13 bases outside the gene matches. CDR1 SEHNR and CDR2 FQNEAQ come from the germline V gene (reference sequence). The CDR3 has 16 residues. The CDR3 sequence: CASSAQGSGGGNEQFF. Written as DNA, the CDR3 is TGTGCCAGCAGCGCCCAGGGGAGCGGGGGAGGGAATGAGCAGTTCTTC.

The CDR3 nucleotides read TGTGCCAGCAGTGGACTAGCGGGGTATGAGCAGTTCTTC. Amino acid sequence: CASSGLAGYEQFF. The chain joins TRBV25-1 to TRBJ2-1, with TRBD2 matching 11 bases. After removal of 4 bases from V and 8 bases from J, the junction contained 1 base not matched to a gene. The CDR3 has 13 amino acids. Germline assignment: CDR1 MGHDK and CDR2 SYGVNS.

This chain joins TRBV9 and TRBJ2-5; D is possibly TRBD1 (5 bases). The CDR3 is 15 amino acids. Between the trimmed V and J ends, which lost 0 bases and 1 base, there was a span of 10 bases. Germline CDR1 and CDR2: SGDLS and YYNGEE. CDR3 sequence: CASSVAVQAQETQYF. Written as DNA, the CDR3 is TGTGCCAGCAGCGTAGCGGTACAGGCCCAAGAGACCCAGTACTTC.

The rearrangement uses TRBV30 and TRBJ1-2; TRBD1 agrees at 9 bases. The germline CDR1 and CDR2 sequences are GTSNPN and SVGIG (reference sequence). Trimming removed 7 bases from V and 8 bases from J; junction bases left unmatched: 20. The CDR3 loop spans 16 amino acids. The CDR3 nucleotides read TGTGCCTACACGAGGGGGTCTTACAGGGGGCAACGGGGCTACACCTTC. As protein: CAYTRGSYRGQRGYTF.

The V call is TRBV30, the J call TRBJ1-3; no clear D gene. V dropped 3 bases and J dropped 0 bases, with 9 bases sitting between them. The germline V gene encodes CDR1 GTSNPN and CDR2 SVGIG (reference sequence). The CDR3 runs to 14 residues. The CDR3 DNA reads TGTGCCTGGAGAACCAGTCCCTCTGGAAACACCATATATTTT. It is translated as CAWRTSPSGNTIYF.